One and the same sample provided the 8 T cell receptor beta chains below, sequenced in a study of shared clonotypes between healthy human individuals. The assay was immunoSEQ multiplex PCR, and TCRdb's table has in-frame clones only and misses some. The sample holds some 2 million clones, about 95% seen once. Naive CD8 cells lacked CD45RO and underwent positive selection for CCR7, leaving out terminally differentiated effector memory CD45RA+ cells. Sequencing used naive CD8+ T cells sorted from blood. Source of these receptors: a man between 18 and 29 years old in good health.

The chain uses TRBV10-3 and TRBJ2-5, with 8 bases matching TRBD1. With V trimmed by 6 bases and J by 3 bases, 6 bases remained unmatched. CDR1 and CDR2 from the germline V gene are ENHRY and SYGVKD. The CDR3 covers 14 residues. DNA for the CDR3: TGTGCCATCAGCAGGGACAGGCTAGAAGAGACCCAGTACTTC. Its translation: CAISRDRLEETQYF.

The V gene is TRBV19, the J gene TRBJ1-5, with D unclear. The V gene's germline CDR1 is LNHDA and CDR2 SQIVND (reference sequence). The V gene lost 7 bases and the J gene lost 6 bases, with 13 bases spanning the gap. The CDR3 totals 13 residues. CDR3 amino acids: CASTPTESQPQHF. The CDR3 bases are TGTGCCAGTACCCCGACCGAGAGTCAGCCCCAGCATTTT.

The chain is built from TRBV25-1 and TRBJ2-7; perhaps D is TRBD1 or TRBD2 (6 bases each). CDR1 and CDR2 (germline): MGHDK, SYGVNS. The CDR3 covers 14 residues. Trimming left V 1 base short and J 3 bases short, with 10 bases between. CDR3 in amino acids: CASSEFGGGYEQYF. The CDR3 DNA reads TGTGCCAGCAGTGAATTCGGAGGGGGCTACGAGCAGTACTTC.

This clone was found once. V gene TRBV13 combines with J gene TRBJ2-7; a weak D match, TRBD2 (7 bases). Trimming took 1 base from V and 3 from J, leaving 13 bases between them. The CDR3 covers 15 residues. The germline gives CDR1 PRHDT, CDR2 FYEKMQ (reference sequence). The CDR3 sequence is CASSLAGGEGYEQYF. In nucleotides, the CDR3 is TGTGCCAGCAGCTTAGCGGGGGGCGAGGGCTACGAGCAGTACTTC.

The chain uses TRBV18 and TRBJ2-6; 7 bases align to TRBD1. The CDR3 has 19 residues. Germline V gene sequence: CDR1 KGHSH, CDR2 LQKENI. With 2 bases clipped from V and 5 bases from J, the junction kept 15 bases outside the gene matches. CDR3 nucleotide sequence: TGTGCCAGCTCACCAATGAAGACAGGGTTAATTATCTGGGCCAACGTCCTGACTTTC. This gives the protein CASSPMKTGLIIWANVLTF.

The chain couples TRBV2 to TRBJ1-5; 12 nucleotides align to TRBD1. The CDR3 contains 15 residues. With V trimmed by 5 bases and J by 7 bases, 6 bases remained unmatched. Germline CDR1 reads SNHLY; CDR2 reads FYNNEI. CDR3 sequence: CASSRDRGLGQPQHF. The CDR3 DNA reads as TGTGCCAGCAGTCGGGACAGGGGGCTCGGACAGCCCCAGCATTTT. Drawing the rest from reference TRBV2 and TRBJ1-5, the complete variable domain is EPEVTQTPSHQVTQMGQEVILRCVPISNHLYFYWYRQILGQKVEFLVSFYNNEISEKSEIFDDQFSVERPDGSNFTLKIRSTKLEDSAMYFCASSRDRGLGQPQHFGDGTRLSIL.

The V and J genes are TRBV19 and TRBJ2-7; 8 bases are shared with TRBD1. This CDR3 has 14 amino acids. V trimming: 4 bases; J trimming: 6 bases; junction bases outside the gene matches: 8. Germline loops: CDR1 LNHDA, CDR2 SQIVND (reference sequence). CDR3 DNA: TGTGCCAGTAGTAAGGACAGGGAAGTGCTCGAGCAGTACTTC. It yields the protein CASSKDREVLEQYF.

The rearrangement links TRBV27 to TRBJ2-3; D is undetermined. The CDR3 covers 16 residues. Germline assignment: CDR1 MNHEY and CDR2 SMNVEV (reference sequence). V was clipped by 5 bases and J by 4 bases, with 19 bases between them. CDR3 residues: CASSSPPRPGADTQYF. The CDR3 DNA follows: TGTGCCAGCAGTAGCCCCCCGCGGCCTGGAGCAGATACGCAGTATTTT.